One sample yielded the 19 T cell receptor beta chains listed below, sequenced in a study of cytomegalovirus exposure and HLA in healthy donors. The PCR ran on 60 Vbeta and 13 Jbeta primers. TCRdb's copy holds only in-frame clones and misses some; the assay was immunoSEQ multiplex PCR. The repertoire includes more than 80,000 clones, more than 70% of them detected once, and roughly 2.5% sits in the top ten. The sample taken for sequencing was PBMCs. These receptors all come from a man aged 35-49 years in good health and CMV-seronegative.

Here the CDR3 DNA reads TGTGCCAGCAGCGCACAACAGGGGGCGATGGCTGAAGCTTTCTTT. Translating it yields CASSAQQGAMAEAFF. V and J are TRBV5-4 and TRBJ1-1, with TRBD1 identical over 9 bases. This CDR3 has 15 residues. The J segment lost 6 bases and the V segment lost 4 bases, leaving 10 bases of the junction unmatched. Germline V gene data show CDR1 as SGHNT and CDR2 as YYREEE (reference sequence).

The genes are TRBV5-5 and TRBJ2-3; no firm D call. Trimming removed 4 bases from V and 10 bases from J, with 13 bases in between. Germline assignment: CDR1 SGHKS and CDR2 YYEKEE (reference sequence). This CDR3 is 12 amino acids long. CDR3 loop: CASSPTSPPQYF. In DNA form, the CDR3 reads TGTGCCAGCAGCCCTACCTCCCCCCCGCAGTATTTT. Combining the CDR3 with reference TRBV5-5 and TRBJ2-3 gives the whole variable domain DAGVTQSPTHLIKTRGQQVTLRCSPISGHKSVSWYQQVLGQGPQFIFQYYEKEERGRGNFPDRFSARQFPNYSSELNVNALLLGDSALYLCASSPTSPPQYFGPGTRLTVL.

The rearrangement links TRBV6-1 to TRBJ1-1; weak D call: TRBD1 (5 bases). CDR3 length: 15 amino acids. The germline V gene has CDR1 MNHNS and CDR2 SASEGT. V lost 7 bases to trimming and J lost 4 bases, with 19 bases between them. The CDR3 reads CASNRGLGVGTEAFF. The CDR3 bases are TGTGCCAGCAACCGAGGACTAGGGGTGGGCACTGAAGCTTTCTTT.

This sequence joins TRBV7-9 and TRBJ2-7, with TRBD2 matching over 8 bases. There are 15 residues in the CDR3. V dropped 0 bases and J dropped 7; count of bases not matched to a gene: 8. Germline loops: CDR1 SEHNR, CDR2 FQNEAQ (reference sequence). Here the CDR3 DNA reads TGTGCCAGCAGCTTAGCCGCCGGGGGGGCCGGGGAGCAGTACTTC. Amino acids: CASSLAAGGAGEQYF. Using reference TRBV7-9 and TRBJ2-7 for the parts outside the CDR3, the full variable domain is DTGVSQNPRHKITKRGQNVTFRCDPISEHNRLYWYRQTLGQGPEFLTYFQNEAQLEKSRLLSDRFSAERPKGSFSTLEIQRTEQGDSAMYLCASSLAAGGAGEQYFGPGTRLTVT.

The chain has TRBV29-1 and TRBJ1-2; perhaps TRBD1 as D (6 bases). The CDR3 sequence is 13 residues long. V gave up 4 bases and J gave up 2 bases, with 11 bases separating them. CDR1 is SQVTM, CDR2 ANQGSEA, per germline. CDR3 protein: CSVGGGPNYGYTF. The CDR3 DNA reads as TGCAGCGTTGGCGGGGGCCCCAACTATGGCTACACCTTC.

The genes are TRBV15 and TRBJ2-3, with TRBD2 matching over 10 bases. The CDR3 totals 16 residues. V lost 2 bases, J lost 1 base, and 3 bases stayed unmatched. The germline V gene encodes CDR1 LNHNV and CDR2 YYDKDF (reference sequence). CDR3 residues: CATSRKAGGGTDTQYF. The CDR3 DNA follows: TGTGCCACCAGCAGAAAAGCGGGGGGGGGCACAGATACGCAGTATTTT.

The chain has TRBV9 and TRBJ2-1; 16 bases are a match to TRBD2. CDR1 and CDR2 (germline): SGDLS, YYNGEE. Germline trimming cut 5 bases from V and 7 bases from J; bases unmatched to any gene: 3. The CDR3 loop spans 15 amino acids. CDR3 loop: CASRGTSGGANEQFF. For the CDR3, the DNA is TGTGCCAGCAGGGGGACTAGCGGGGGGGCGAATGAGCAGTTCTTC.

V gene TRBV7-9 combines with J gene TRBJ2-1; D is unresolved. The CDR3 totals 14 residues. Trimming pared 7 bases from V and 8 bases from J, leaving 18 bases between. Germline V lookup: CDR1 SEHNR, CDR2 FQNEAQ (reference sequence). In DNA form, the CDR3 reads TGTGCCAGCACGTCCCCTTCGAGGAAGGATGAGCAGTTCTTC. Amino acid sequence: CASTSPSRKDEQFF.

This clone was counted only a few times. Additional DNA sequences in this sample encode the identical CDR3. The chain recombines TRBV6-5 with TRBJ2-3, with D possibly being TRBD1 (6 bases). V lost 0 bases and J lost 1, with 8 bases in between. The CDR3 has 15 amino acids. Germline-derived CDR1 and CDR2 are MNHEY and SVGAGI. CDR3 sequence: CASSYSAGGTDTQYF. CDR3 DNA sequence: TGTGCCAGCAGTTACTCGGCAGGGGGCACAGATACGCAGTATTTT.

This clone was seen a few times. The CDR3 nucleotides read TGCGCCAGCAGCCAAGTAACGGGGATTGATGAAAAACTGTTTTTT. It translates to CASSQVTGIDEKLFF. V is TRBV4-1 and J is TRBJ1-4; the D is unclear. Germline CDR1 reads MGHRA; CDR2 reads YSYEKL. The CDR3 loop spans 15 amino acids. V was pared by 1 base and J by 6 bases, with 12 bases between.

The CDR3 DNA sequence: TGTGCCAGCAGTCCTACGAACACCGGGGAGCTGTTTTTT. The encoded protein is CASSPTNTGELFF. The chain combines TRBV27 with TRBJ2-2, with no clear D. The CDR3 extends over 13 amino acids. V was pared by 5 bases and J by 0 bases, with 4 bases between. The germline CDR1 and CDR2 sequences are MNHEY and SMNVEV (reference sequence).

This clone appeared a few times. The V call is TRBV14, the J call TRBJ2-1, with 10 bases that match TRBD2. Germline CDR1 and CDR2: SGHDN and FVKESK. V lost 0 bases to trimming and J lost 4 bases; unmatched junction nucleotides: 3. The CDR3 is made up of 16 amino acids. The CDR3 nucleotides are TGTGCCAGCAGCCAAGAACGAGCGGGGGGGTACAATGAGCAGTTCTTC. Its protein is CASSQERAGGYNEQFF.

This sequence joins TRBV15 and TRBJ2-1, with 11 bases lining up with TRBD2. Germline loops: CDR1 LNHNV, CDR2 YYDKDF (reference sequence). With 5 bases clipped from V and 3 bases from J, the junction kept 3 bases outside the gene matches. The CDR3 has 15 amino acids. The CDR3 region is CATSGLAGGYNEQFF. The CDR3 region has the DNA TGTGCCACCAGCGGCCTAGCGGGGGGCTACAATGAGCAGTTCTTC.

The chain recombines TRBV14 with TRBJ1-6; 8 bases are shared with TRBD1. CDR1 is SGHDN, CDR2 FVKESK, per germline. The CDR3 is made up of 14 amino acids. V lost 4 bases and J lost 9; bases outside the gene matches: 5. CDR3 DNA: TGTGCCAGCAGCCCCAGGGGGCTAGGTTCACCCCTCCACTTT. Translating it yields CASSPRGLGSPLHF. Full variable domain (outside the CDR3, taken from reference TRBV14 and TRBJ1-6): EAGVTQFPSHSVIEKGQTVTLRCDPISGHDNLYWYRRVMGKEIKFLLHFVKESKQDESGMPNNRFLAERTGGTYSTLKVQPAELEDSGVYFCASSPRGLGSPLHFGNGTRLTVT.

The chain recombines TRBV19 with TRBJ2-4, with D possibly TRBD2 on 5 matching bases. This CDR3 comprises 13 residues. Trimming removed 10 bases at V and 0 bases at J, with 10 bases between. Per the germline V gene, CDR1 is LNHDA and CDR2 is SQIVND (reference sequence). CDR3 amino acids: CATQGLAKNIQYF. The CDR3, as DNA: TGTGCCACCCAAGGACTAGCCAAAAACATTCAGTACTTC.

The chain combines TRBV6-1 with TRBJ1-6; 7 bases are a match to TRBD1. The CDR3 extends over 15 amino acids. The germline gives CDR1 MNHNS, CDR2 SASEGT. J gave up 9 bases and V 2 bases, and 7 bases lay outside the gene matches. CDR3 in DNA: TGTGCCAGCAGTGAACCACAGGGGAAAGGTTCACCCCTCCACTTT. Its protein is CASSEPQGKGSPLHF.

The chain recombines TRBV2 with TRBJ2-7, with TRBD1 identical over 7 bases. Germline V gives CDR1 SNHLY, CDR2 FYNNEI. The CDR3 contains 13 residues. The trim removed 5 bases at V and 2 bases at J, leaving 3 bases unmatched. The DNA of the CDR3 is TGTGCCAGCAGTCACAGGGGTGCCTACGAGCAGTACTTC. The encoded protein is CASSHRGAYEQYF.

The V gene is TRBV6-5, the J gene TRBJ2-7, with 7 bases that match TRBD2. J was trimmed by 3 bases and V by 3 bases; bases with no gene match: 11. Germline CDR1 MNHEY, CDR2 SVGAGI. The CDR3 sequence is 16 residues long. The CDR3 is CASSYHRASGFYEQYF. CDR3 DNA: TGTGCCAGCAGTTATCATCGGGCTAGCGGCTTCTACGAGCAGTACTTC.

The chain is built from TRBV4-1 and TRBJ2-7; 8 bases match TRBD1. V trimming: 2 bases; J trimming: 0 bases; junction bases outside the gene matches: 12. Germline V gene sequence: CDR1 MGHRA, CDR2 YSYEKL. CDR3 length equals 18 residues. Here the CDR3 DNA reads TGCGCCAGCAGCCAAATCAGACCCAAGGGACAGGACTCCTACGAGCAGTACTTC. This translates into CASSQIRPKGQDSYEQYF.